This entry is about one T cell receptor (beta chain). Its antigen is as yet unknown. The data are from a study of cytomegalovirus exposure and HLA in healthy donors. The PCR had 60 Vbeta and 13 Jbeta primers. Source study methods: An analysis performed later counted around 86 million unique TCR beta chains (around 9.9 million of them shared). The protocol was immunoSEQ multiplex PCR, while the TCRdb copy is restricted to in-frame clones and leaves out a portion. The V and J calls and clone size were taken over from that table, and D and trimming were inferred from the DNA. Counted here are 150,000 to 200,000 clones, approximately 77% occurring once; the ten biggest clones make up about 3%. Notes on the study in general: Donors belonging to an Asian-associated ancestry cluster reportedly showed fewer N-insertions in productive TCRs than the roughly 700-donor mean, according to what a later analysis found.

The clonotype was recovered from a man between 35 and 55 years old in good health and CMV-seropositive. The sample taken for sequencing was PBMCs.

CDR3: CASSYQGGGGEAFF. The CDR3 nucleotides read TGTGCCAGCAGCTACCAAGGTGGCGGGGGGGAAGCTTTCTTT. This chain uses TRBV7-2 with TRBJ1-1, with D possibly being TRBD1 (5 bases). V gave up 4 bases and J gave up 8 bases, with 17 bases separating them. Germline V gene data show CDR1 as SGHTA and CDR2 as FQGNSA. The CDR3 runs to 14 residues.